The 27 T cell receptor beta chains below were found in one sample sequenced in a study of cytomegalovirus exposure and HLA in healthy donors. Vbeta (60) and Jbeta (13) primers were used in the PCR. Generated by immunoSEQ multiplex PCR, the TCRdb table keeps only in-frame clones and is missing some. The profile shows over 150,000 clones, around 74% of them singletons. The sample consisted of PBMCs. Receptor source: a man aged 18 to 30 in good health and CMV-seronegative.

The V call is TRBV4-3, the J call TRBJ2-1; 10 bases map to TRBD2. This CDR3 spans 15 amino acids. Trimming at V came to 1 base and at J to 4 bases, leaving 1 base not matched to a gene. Germline V gene lookup returns CDR1 LGHNA and CDR2 YSLEER. CDR3 DNA sequence: TGCGCCAGCAGCCAAGGTAGCGGGGGGTACAATGAGCAGTTCTTC. It is translated as CASSQGSGGYNEQFF.

This clone was observed a few times. The chain couples TRBV7-8 to TRBJ1-5, with 11 positions matching TRBD1. After removal of 5 bases from V and 4 bases from J, the junction contained 7 bases not matched to a gene. The CDR3 has 16 amino acids. Germline CDR1 SGHVS, CDR2 FQNEAQ. CDR3 sequence reads: CASSPPGTGGNQPQHF. CDR3 DNA: TGTGCCAGCAGCCCCCCCGGGACAGGGGGGAATCAGCCCCAGCATTTT. The entire variable domain, with the rest obtained from reference TRBV7-8 and TRBJ1-5, is as follows: GAGVSQSPRYKVAKRGQDVALRCDPISGHVSLFWYQQALGQGPEFLTYFQNEAQLDKSGLPSDRFFAERPEGSVSTLKIQRTQQEDSAVYLCASSPPGTGGNQPQHFGDGTRLSIL.

This clone has a handful of counts. The gene calls are TRBV10-3 and TRBJ1-1; D is perhaps TRBD1 (6 bases). Germline CDR1 and CDR2: ENHRY and SYGVKD. V lost 2 bases, J lost 0 bases, and 10 bases lay in between. The CDR3 is made up of 15 amino acids. The CDR3 sequence is CAISEPGQLNTEAFF. CDR3 nucleotides: TGTGCCATCAGTGAGCCCGGACAGTTGAACACTGAAGCTTTCTTT.

CDR3 residues: CASWGGDEQYF. The CDR3, as DNA: TGTGCCAGCTGGGGGGGCGACGAGCAGTACTTC. This chain links TRBV6-5 with TRBJ2-7, with D possibly being TRBD2 (7 bases). V lost 8 bases, J lost 5 bases, and 10 bases lay in between. This CDR3 has 11 residues. The germline gives CDR1 MNHEY, CDR2 SVGAGI.

The chain carries TRBV27 and TRBJ1-4; 11 nucleotides agree with TRBD1. CDR1 MNHEY and CDR2 SMNVEV come from the germline V gene (reference sequence). Trimming took 1 base from V and 3 from J; bases not matched to a gene: 13. The CDR3 is 20 amino acids. CDR3 nucleotide sequence: TGTGCCAGCAGTTTATACCCCGGTCCCGGGACAGGGGGGGCTAATGAAAAACTGTTTTTT. Translated, it gives CASSLYPGPGTGGANEKLFF.

V usage is TRBV4-3 and J usage is TRBJ2-7, with unresolved D. CDR3 length: 14 residues. Trimming left V 1 base short and J 3 bases short, with 10 bases between. Per the germline V gene, CDR1 is LGHNA and CDR2 is YSLEER. The DNA for the CDR3 is TGCGCCAGCAGCCAAGGAGAGACTCGCTACGAGCAGTACTTC. This translates into CASSQGETRYEQYF.

This clone appeared once. The chain recombines TRBV10-2 with TRBJ1-2; D remains ambiguous. CDR1 and CDR2 (germline): WSHSY, SAAADI. The CDR3 runs to 11 residues. Trimming left V 4 bases short and J 6 bases short, with 6 bases between. The CDR3 reads CASSAGNGYTF. The CDR3 nucleotides are TGCGCCAGCAGTGCCGGGAATGGCTACACCTTC.

This chain links TRBV27 with TRBJ1-4, with TRBD1 matching over 8 bases. Germline-derived CDR1 and CDR2 are MNHEY and SMNVEV (reference sequence). The junction had 10 bases not matched to a gene; V was cut back by 6 bases and J by 7 bases. The CDR3 covers 15 residues. DNA for the CDR3: TGTGCCAGCAGACGCATTCAGGGGGCGTTTGAAAAACTGTTTTTT. The encoded protein is CASRRIQGAFEKLFF.

This clone has just a few counts. The CDR3: CASSPASGRNNEQFF. The CDR3 nucleotides read TGCGCCAGCAGCCCCGCCAGCGGGAGGAACAATGAGCAGTTCTTC. This sequence joins TRBV4-3 and TRBJ2-1; the match to TRBD2 covers 9 bases. The V and J ends lost 4 bases and 5 bases, in that order; junction bases with no gene match: 6. The CDR3 has 15 residues. Looked up from germline, CDR1 is LGHNA and CDR2 is YSLEER.

This rearrangement joins TRBV6-4 to TRBJ1-5; 10 bases map to TRBD1. The V gene end was trimmed by 4 bases and the J gene end by 4 bases; junction bases not matched to a gene: 4. The CDR3 is 15 residues long. In germline, CDR1 is MRHNA, CDR2 SNTAGT. The CDR3 DNA is TGTGCCAGCAGTGCTCGGACAGGGGGAAATCAGCCCCAGCATTTT. This codes for CASSARTGGNQPQHF.

The chain has TRBV2 and TRBJ2-2, with D possibly matching TRBD1 (6 bases). This CDR3 region has 14 residues. V dropped 6 bases and J dropped 2 bases, with 10 bases sitting between them. Per germline, CDR1 SNHLY and CDR2 FYNNEI. This CDR3 is CASRGTLNTGELFF. CDR3 in DNA: TGTGCCAGCAGGGGGACACTAAACACCGGGGAGCTGTTTTTT.

V gene TRBV11-3 combines with J gene TRBJ2-2; TRBD2 is a possible D gene (5 bases). This CDR3 is built from 16 residues. Germline loops: CDR1 SGHNT, CDR2 YENEEA. The V end was cut by 5 bases, the J end by 1 base, with 14 bases between. The CDR3 DNA reads TGTGCCAGCAGCCCCCGAGTAGGGAGGAACACCGGGGAGCTGTTTTTT. It yields the protein CASSPRVGRNTGELFF.

The rearrangement uses TRBV7-8 and TRBJ1-5; TRBD1 matches 9 bases. This CDR3 spans 17 amino acids. V lost 2 bases and J lost 7; bases outside the gene matches: 12. Germline assignment: CDR1 SGHVS and CDR2 FQNEAQ. CDR3 residues: CASSLNEGQGVWQPQHF. The CDR3 nucleotides are TGTGCCAGCAGCTTAAATGAGGGACAGGGTGTTTGGCAGCCCCAGCATTTT.

The CDR3 DNA is TGTGCCAGCAGCTCCGCCCTAGGTGGCTCCTACAATGAGCAGTTCTTC. Its protein product is CASSSALGGSYNEQFF. This chain uses TRBV11-3 with TRBJ2-1; D is unresolved. From germline, CDR1 is SGHNT and CDR2 YENEEA. The germline V and J ends were trimmed by 4 bases and 0 bases, with 13 bases remaining between them. The CDR3 is made up of 16 amino acids.

The V call is TRBV4-1, the J call TRBJ2-7, with D possibly TRBD1 on 6 matching bases. The ends were cut back, 3 bases at V and 4 bases at J, with 13 bases in the middle. Germline V gives CDR1 MGHRA, CDR2 YSYEKL. The CDR3 is 14 residues long. The CDR3 region has the DNA TGCGCCAGCAGCCAGGAGCAGGGGTGGTACGAGCAGTACTTC. It specifies CASSQEQGWYEQYF.

The chain couples TRBV11-2 to TRBJ2-7; 7 bases are shared with TRBD1. Per the germline V gene, CDR1 is SGHAT and CDR2 is FQNNGV. The length of the CDR3 is 16 residues. Trimming cost V 6 bases and J 2 bases; bases outside gene matches: 13. The CDR3 protein is CASRTPRGQGTYEQYF. CDR3 nucleotides: TGTGCCAGCAGGACCCCGAGGGGGCAAGGGACCTACGAGCAGTACTTC.

This clone came up a few times. This chain connects TRBV10-1 to TRBJ2-3; TRBD1 agrees at 7 bases. Per the germline V gene, CDR1 is WNHNN and CDR2 is SYGVQD (reference sequence). The V and J ends lost 4 bases and 2 bases, in that order; junction bases with no gene match: 3. The CDR3 extends over 14 amino acids. CDR3 nucleotides: TGCGCCAGCAGTGGACAGGGATTCACAGATACGCAGTATTTT. This gives the protein CASSGQGFTDTQYF.

The chain joins TRBV5-1 to TRBJ1-1; no clear D. The CDR3 length is 14 residues. Trimming removed 0 bases at V and 1 base at J, with 7 bases between. Looked up from germline, CDR1 is SGHRS and CDR2 is YFSETQ. The CDR3 here is CASSLDPGNTEAFF. The CDR3 DNA follows: TGCGCCAGCAGCTTGGATCCGGGGAACACTGAAGCTTTCTTT.

The chain uses TRBV27 and TRBJ1-3; no definite D call. The CDR3 totals 13 residues. V was shortened by 8 bases and J by 4 bases, with 12 bases between the two germline ends. Germline CDR1 reads MNHEY; CDR2 reads SMNVEV (reference sequence). This CDR3 reads CASGPTGGNTIYF. The CDR3 nucleotides are TGTGCCAGCGGACCTACGGGGGGAAACACCATATATTTT.

This clone has a single count. The CDR3 DNA follows: TGTGCCAGCTCACCAGGCCTTCCCCCCGACGGGGAGCTGTTTTTT. It codes for CASSPGLPPDGELFF. The J gene is TRBJ2-2, the V gene TRBV18; no reliable D call. The CDR3 extends over 15 amino acids. With 2 bases removed from V and 7 bases from J, the gap between germline ends came to 14 bases. Germline V gene sequence: CDR1 KGHSH, CDR2 LQKENI.

This clone was picked up a small number of times. V gene TRBV9 combines with J gene TRBJ2-7, with D possibly TRBD1 on 6 matching bases. Germline loops: CDR1 SGDLS, CDR2 YYNGEE. V was cut by 0 bases and J by 2 bases, with 12 bases left in between. This CDR3 contains 15 residues. The CDR3 region has the DNA TGTGCCAGCAGCGTAGGGGGCAGGGGTACCTACGAGCAGTACTTC. Translated, it gives CASSVGGRGTYEQYF.

The chain carries TRBV4-1 and TRBJ1-5; D is possibly TRBD1 (5 bases). The CDR3 extends over 15 amino acids. Germline CDR1 and CDR2: MGHRA and YSYEKL. The V and J ends lost 4 bases and 4 bases respectively, with 14 bases between them. The CDR3 region is CASSPGGGRNQPQHF. In DNA, the CDR3 is TGCGCCAGCAGCCCCGGGGGGGGGAGAAATCAGCCCCAGCATTTT.

This sequence joins TRBV6-4 and TRBJ2-1, with 10 bases identical to TRBD2. With 3 bases clipped from V and 7 bases from J, the junction kept 9 bases outside the gene matches. Germline CDR1 and CDR2: MRHNA and SNTAGT. The CDR3 is made up of 16 amino acids. The DNA for the CDR3 is TGTGCCAGCAGTGAAAGAGCGGGAGGGCGGGGAAATGAGCAGTTCTTC. Protein sequence: CASSERAGGRGNEQFF.

The V and J genes are TRBV13 and TRBJ2-7, with TRBD1 matching over 9 bases. The CDR3 runs 14 residues. Trimming removed 3 bases from V and 5 bases from J; junction bases left unmatched: 5. The germline V gene encodes CDR1 PRHDT and CDR2 FYEKMQ (reference sequence). The CDR3 sequence: CASSFRTGDHEQYF. CDR3 DNA: TGTGCCAGCAGCTTCAGGACAGGGGACCACGAGCAGTACTTC.

This rearrangement joins TRBV7-2 to TRBJ2-2; TRBD1 matches at 8 bases. CDR1 is SGHTA, CDR2 FQGNSA, per germline. This CDR3 contains 14 residues. J was trimmed by 5 bases and V by 5 bases; bases with no gene match: 4. CDR3 sequence: CASSIQGATGELFF. CDR3 bases: TGTGCCAGCAGCATTCAGGGGGCGACCGGGGAGCTGTTTTTT.

This clone showed up just a few times. DNA of the CDR3: TGTGCCAGCAGCGCACTAGCGTCACGAGGGTCCGGGGAGCTGTTTTTT. Translating it yields CASSALASRGSGELFF. The rearrangement links TRBV7-9 to TRBJ2-2; 7 bases fit TRBD2. The V segment lost 5 bases and the J segment 6 bases; nucleotides outside the gene matches: 12. This CDR3 is 16 amino acids long. Per the germline V gene, CDR1 is SEHNR and CDR2 is FQNEAQ (reference sequence). Full variable domain (missing parts from reference TRBV7-9 and TRBJ2-2): DTGVSQNPRHKITKRGQNVTFRCDPISEHNRLYWYRQTLGQGPEFLTYFQNEAQLEKSRLLSDRFSAERPKGSFSTLEIQRTEQGDSAMYLCASSALASRGSGELFFGEGSRLTVL.

The chain has TRBV10-3 and TRBJ2-1, with 9 bases fitting TRBD2. The germline CDR1 and CDR2 sequences are ENHRY and SYGVKD. CDR3 length: 15 amino acids. V dropped 3 bases and J dropped 9; count of bases not matched to a gene: 9. This chain's CDR3 is CAISDSGTSTSEQFF. CDR3 DNA: TGTGCCATCAGTGATTCCGGGACTAGCACATCTGAGCAGTTCTTC.